Below, 21 T cell receptor beta chains from the same sample are listed, as sequenced in a study of blood T cell repertoires in COVID-19. Sequencing was performed with immunoSEQ multiplex PCR; in TCRdb, only in-frame clones are kept and a portion is missing. The table shows about 180,000 clones, with roughly 88% occurring only once. The source material was peripheral blood. The receptors shown here come from a human donor with active or convalescent COVID-19. The donor label of this sample is uncertain.

As regards this clone: At one end, the junction sequence differs from germline, possibly due to a read error. V and J are TRBV12-3 or TRBV12-4 and TRBJ2-7; D is ambiguous. The CDR3 totals 12 residues. The CDR3 sequence: CASSFQVPVLNF. The CDR3 DNA reads TGTGCCAGCAGTTTCCAGGTCCCTGTTCTGAACTTC.

As for this clone: Other DNA sequences in this sample translate to the same CDR3. The chain joins TRBV9 to TRBJ2-5, with D possibly matching TRBD2 (5 bases). The V gene lost 2 bases and the J gene lost 1 base, with 9 bases spanning the gap. From germline, CDR1 is SGDLS and CDR2 YYNGEE. The CDR3 has 14 amino acids. In DNA form, the CDR3 reads TGTGCCAGCAGCGTCGGGAACTCCCAAGAGACCCAGTACTTC. It codes for CASSVGNSQETQYF.

The chain employs TRBV7-2 and TRBJ2-3, with no clear D. The CDR3 extends over 15 amino acids. V was trimmed by 5 bases and J by 0 bases, leaving 12 bases between them. Looked up from germline, CDR1 is SGHTA and CDR2 is FQGNSA. This CDR3 is CASSLRSTSTDTQYF. CDR3 in DNA: TGTGCCAGCAGCCTAAGAAGTACTAGCACAGATACGCAGTATTTT.

Of note for this clone: It is likely a read error, because the conserved phenylalanine at the end of the CDR3 is missing. The limits of the CDR3 on the DNA are not certain, so only TCRdb's listed CDR3 is given. The V and J genes are TRBV3-1 (or the pseudogene TRBV3-2) and TRBJ2-7; TRBD2 reflects the table's D call only, with no check against the DNA. The germline CDR1 and CDR2 sequences are LGHDT and YNNKEL (reference sequence). The CDR3 is 11 residues long, ends included. The CDR3 here is CASSRGTETNL.

This sequence joins TRBV7-2 and TRBJ1-6; TRBD1 agrees at 10 bases. The CDR3 covers 15 residues. CDR1 and CDR2 (germline): SGHTA, FQGNSA. V gave up 6 bases and J gave up 7 bases; unmatched junction bases: 6. The CDR3 is CASRETGGRNSPLHF. For the CDR3, the DNA is TGTGCCAGCAGGGAGACAGGGGGCCGGAATTCACCCCTCCACTTT.

The rearrangement uses TRBV7-9 and TRBJ1-4; the D is unclear. Trimming took 2 bases from V and 5 from J, leaving 18 bases between them. Germline V gene sequence: CDR1 SEHNR, CDR2 FQNEAQ (reference sequence). This CDR3 comprises 17 residues. CDR3 in DNA: TGTGCCAGCAGCTTAACCCCTGCGAGTTCCCCGAATGAAAAACTGTTTTTT. Translating gives CASSLTPASSPNEKLFF.

CDR3 residues: CASSPTLGDYGSQYF. The CDR3, as DNA: TGTGCCAGCAGCCCCACTCTAGGGGACTACGGTTCCCAGTACTTC. The V gene is TRBV14, the J gene TRBJ2-5, with TRBD2 matching 7 bases. With V trimmed by 4 bases and J by 9 bases, 14 bases remained unmatched. The CDR3 is made up of 15 amino acids. Germline V gene sequence: CDR1 SGHDN, CDR2 FVKESK. The complete variable domain, with remaining parts taken from reference TRBV14 and TRBJ2-5, reads EAGVTQFPSHSVIEKGQTVTLRCDPISGHDNLYWYRRVMGKEIKFLLHFVKESKQDESGMPNNRFLAERTGGTYSTLKVQPAELEDSGVYFCASSPTLGDYGSQYFGPGTRLLVL.

This clone has only one observation. This chain connects TRBV5-1 to TRBJ2-7; 10 nucleotides align to TRBD2. This CDR3 has 14 amino acids. Losses at the gene ends were 3 bases for V and 5 bases for J; bases not matched to a gene: 5. Germline loops: CDR1 SGHRS, CDR2 YFSETQ. This CDR3 is CASSSGLAQNEQYF. The CDR3 bases are TGCGCCAGCAGCTCGGGACTAGCGCAAAACGAGCAGTACTTC.

V is TRBV24-1 and J is TRBJ2-5; D not resolved. Germline loops: CDR1 KGHDR, CDR2 SFDVKD. The CDR3 is 12 amino acids. V was shortened by 3 bases and J by 5 bases, with 6 bases between the two germline ends. This CDR3 is CATSDISETQYF. The CDR3 DNA follows: TGTGCCACCAGTGATATTTCGGAGACCCAGTACTTC.

The V gene is TRBV10-3, the J gene TRBJ2-5; D possibly corresponds to TRBD1 (7 bases). Germline CDR1 ENHRY, CDR2 SYGVKD. The CDR3 loop spans 14 amino acids. V shed 4 bases and J shed 1 base, with 10 bases lying between them. CDR3 coding DNA: TGTGCCATCAGTGTCCAGGGGGGCCAAGAGACCCAGTACTTC. As protein: CAISVQGGQETQYF.

The rearrangement joins TRBV28 to TRBJ2-5; the D is unclear. V shed 6 bases and J shed 2 bases, with 10 bases lying between them. In germline, CDR1 is MDHEN, CDR2 SYDVKM. The CDR3 sequence is 13 residues long. The CDR3 DNA sequence: TGTGCCAGCAGCCTACTACCGCAAGAGACCCAGTACTTC. It translates to CASSLLPQETQYF.

The J gene is TRBJ2-1, the V gene TRBV24-1; 7 nucleotides align to TRBD2. Trimming removed 5 bases from V and 3 bases from J; junction bases left unmatched: 15. CDR1 KGHDR and CDR2 SFDVKD come from the germline V gene. The CDR3 contains 18 residues. The CDR3 loop is CATSGGSGPGHNYNEQFF. Here the CDR3 DNA reads TGTGCCACCAGTGGGGGTAGCGGGCCTGGTCACAACTACAATGAGCAGTTCTTC.

The CDR3 region has the DNA TGTGCCAGCAGCCACTGGGGGCTGACCTACGAGCAGTACTTC. Translation gives CASSHWGLTYEQYF. The chain combines TRBV7-2 with TRBJ2-7; the D gene is possibly TRBD1 (6 bases). V lost 5 bases, J lost 2 bases, and 13 bases lay in between. There are 14 residues in the CDR3. Germline V gives CDR1 SGHTA, CDR2 FQGNSA.

V is TRBV9 and J is TRBJ2-1; D is possibly TRBD1 (5 bases). The germline V gene encodes CDR1 SGDLS and CDR2 YYNGEE. The CDR3 consists of 12 residues. Trimming removed 1 base from V and 6 bases from J, with 5 bases in between. Here the CDR3 reads CASSVQGNEQFF. For the CDR3, the DNA is TGTGCCAGCAGCGTACAGGGCAATGAGCAGTTCTTC.

This clone was picked up a small number of times. The V and J genes are TRBV29-1 and TRBJ2-2; D is unresolved. The CDR3 totals 13 residues. Germline V CDR1 and CDR2: SQVTM, ANQGSEA. Trimming took off 5 bases at V and 4 bases at J, with 11 bases between the two ends. In DNA, the CDR3 is TGCAGCGTTCTCTTTTCGGGCACCGGGGAGCTGTTTTTT. Encoded protein: CSVLFSGTGELFF.

This chain links TRBV7-2 with TRBJ1-6, with D uncertain. The CDR3 contains 14 residues. The V end lost 6 bases, the J end lost 5 bases, and 11 bases lay between the germline ends. The germline V gene encodes CDR1 SGHTA and CDR2 FQGNSA. CDR3 amino acids: CASRRGLDNSPLHF. CDR3 in DNA: TGTGCCAGCAGACGCGGGCTAGATAATTCACCCCTCCACTTT.

This clone was recorded once. The rearrangement joins TRBV5-1 to TRBJ1-1, with D perhaps matching TRBD1 (5 bases). With 3 bases removed from V and 1 base from J, the gap between germline ends came to 13 bases. Germline CDR1 and CDR2: SGHRS and YFSETQ. This CDR3 is 15 amino acids long. CDR3 sequence reads: CASSSLGGRNTEAFF. CDR3 nucleotides: TGCGCCAGCAGCTCCCTCGGGGGTAGGAACACTGAAGCTTTCTTT.

This chain connects TRBV14 to TRBJ2-3; perhaps TRBD1 as D (6 bases). Germline CDR1 reads SGHDN; CDR2 reads FVKESK. The germline V and J ends were trimmed by 5 bases and 6 bases, with 18 bases remaining between them. The CDR3 is made up of 15 amino acids. CDR3 sequence: CASSLSGQFGDTQYF. CDR3 DNA: TGTGCCAGCAGCTTATCGGGACAATTCGGGGATACGCAGTATTTT.

The gene calls are TRBV9 and TRBJ2-5, with D tentatively TRBD2 (5 bases). Germline lookup yields CDR1 SGDLS and CDR2 YYNGEE. The CDR3 extends over 15 amino acids. Trimming removed 4 bases from V and 4 bases from J, with 17 bases in between. This chain's CDR3 is CASSPRAEGIETQYF. CDR3 DNA: TGTGCCAGCAGCCCCCGGGCTGAGGGTATAGAGACCCAGTACTTC.

Comments on this clone: One end of the junction varies from germline; a read error may be responsible. This chain links TRBV7-7 with TRBJ2-1; D call uncertain. CDR3 length: 14 residues. Looked up from germline, CDR1 is SSHAT and CDR2 is FNYEAQ (reference sequence). CDR3 DNA sequence: TGTGCTAGCAGCTTAGGACGCTCGAGCGATGAGCAGTTCTTC. Its translation: CASSLGRSSDEQFF.

V usage is TRBV4-3 and J usage is TRBJ1-5; a possible D gene is TRBD1 (6 bases). The germline gives CDR1 LGHNA, CDR2 YSLEER. CDR3 length equals 15 residues. Trimming cost V 8 bases and J 4 bases, with 18 bases left between them. The CDR3 DNA reads TGCGCCAGCGCTCCCGACACAGGGAATAATCAGCCCCAGCATTTT. It translates to CASAPDTGNNQPQHF.